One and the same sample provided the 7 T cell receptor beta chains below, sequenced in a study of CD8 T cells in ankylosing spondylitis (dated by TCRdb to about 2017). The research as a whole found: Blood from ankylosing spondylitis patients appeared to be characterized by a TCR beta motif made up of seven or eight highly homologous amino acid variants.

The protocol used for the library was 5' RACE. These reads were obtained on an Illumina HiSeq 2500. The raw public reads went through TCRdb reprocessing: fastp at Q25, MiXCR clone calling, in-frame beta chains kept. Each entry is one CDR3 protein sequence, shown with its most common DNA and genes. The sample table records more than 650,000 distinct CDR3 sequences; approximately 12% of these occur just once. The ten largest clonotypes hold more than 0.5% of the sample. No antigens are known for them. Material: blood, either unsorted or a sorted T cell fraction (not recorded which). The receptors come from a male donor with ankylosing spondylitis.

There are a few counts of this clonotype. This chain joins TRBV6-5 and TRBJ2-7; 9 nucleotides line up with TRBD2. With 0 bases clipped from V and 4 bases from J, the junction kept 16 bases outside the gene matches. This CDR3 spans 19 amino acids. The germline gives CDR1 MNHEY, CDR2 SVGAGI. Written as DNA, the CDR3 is TGTGCCAGCAGTTACTCGAGCAAACGGACTAGCGTGGAGCGGTACGAGCAGTACTTC. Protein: CASSYSSKRTSVERYEQYF.

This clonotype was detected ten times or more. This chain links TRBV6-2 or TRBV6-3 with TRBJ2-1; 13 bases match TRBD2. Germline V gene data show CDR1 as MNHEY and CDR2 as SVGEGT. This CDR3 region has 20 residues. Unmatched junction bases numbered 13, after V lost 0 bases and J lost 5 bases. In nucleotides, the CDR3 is TGTGCCAGCAGTTACTCGATCGGACTAGCGGGAGACCCATGGGACAATGAGCAGTTCTTC. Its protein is CASSYSIGLAGDPWDNEQFF.

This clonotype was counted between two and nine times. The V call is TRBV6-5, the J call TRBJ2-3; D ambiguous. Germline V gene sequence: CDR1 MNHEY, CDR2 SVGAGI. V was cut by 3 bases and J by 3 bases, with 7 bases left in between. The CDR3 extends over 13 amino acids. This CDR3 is CASSYIITDTQYF. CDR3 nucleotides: TGTGCCAGCAGTTATATCATAACAGATACGCAGTATTTT.

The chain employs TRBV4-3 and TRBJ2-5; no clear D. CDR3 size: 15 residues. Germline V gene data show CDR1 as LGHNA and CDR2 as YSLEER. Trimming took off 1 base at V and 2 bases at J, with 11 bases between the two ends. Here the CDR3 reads CASSQGYTTQETQYF. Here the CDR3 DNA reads TGCGCCAGCAGCCAAGGGTACACGACTCAAGAGACCCAGTACTTC.

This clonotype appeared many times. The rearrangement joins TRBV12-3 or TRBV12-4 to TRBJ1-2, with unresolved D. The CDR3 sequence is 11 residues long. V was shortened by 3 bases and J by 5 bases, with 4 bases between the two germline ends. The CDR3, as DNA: TGTGCCAGCAGTTTTGGGTATGGCTACACCTTC. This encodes CASSFGYGYTF.

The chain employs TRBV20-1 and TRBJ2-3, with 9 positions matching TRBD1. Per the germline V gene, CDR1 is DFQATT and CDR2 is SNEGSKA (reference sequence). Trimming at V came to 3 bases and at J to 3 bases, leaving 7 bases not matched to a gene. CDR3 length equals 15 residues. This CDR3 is CSASRQGEGTDTQYF. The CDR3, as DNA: TGCAGTGCTAGTCGACAGGGGGAGGGGACAGATACGCAGTATTTT.

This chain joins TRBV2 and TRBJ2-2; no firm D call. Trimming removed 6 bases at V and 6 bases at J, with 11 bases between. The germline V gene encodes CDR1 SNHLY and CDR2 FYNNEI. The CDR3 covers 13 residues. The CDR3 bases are TGTGCCAGCAGAACCGATGGGCCCGGGGAGCTGTTTTTT. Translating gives CASRTDGPGELFF.